The clone carrying this T cell receptor (beta chain) was picked up one time. As to treatment: oral pan-JAK inhibitor, 5-10 mg twice daily. The junction had 4 bases not matched to a gene; V was cut back by 2 bases and J by 4 bases. Germline V gene data show CDR1 as GTSNPN and CDR2 as SVGIG (reference sequence). The CDR3 has 13 amino acids. This sample was taken from a study of CD8+ T cells in alopecia areata. Overall study: Among treated patients, oral tofacitinib was administered at 5 to 10 mg twice daily. The investigators scored severity in treated patients by the percentage of affected scalp area.

Investigators isolated RNA and reverse transcribed it into cDNA to act as the sequencing template. Measured with immunoSEQ multiplex PCR; TCRdb has only the in-frame clones, and not every one. The sample comprises around 150,000 clones, about two thirds of which are singletons, and 0.75% to 0.95% rests with the top ten. The clonotype originates from a human donor with alopecia areata. This specimen consisted of CD4+ T cells sorted from blood, obtained at week 4, from a patient treated with tofacitinib. The chain uses TRBV30 and TRBJ1-2; TRBD1 agrees at 7 bases. Here the CDR3 DNA reads TGTGCCTGGAGTCGGGACAGCTCCTATGGCTACACCTTC. It translates to CAWSRDSSYGYTF.